This T cell receptor (beta chain) was captured in a study of OX40 agonist ivuxolimab in advanced cancers. Study background: The study enrolled dose-escalation patients with hepatocellular carcinoma, melanoma, renal cell or head and neck cancer.

Here immunoSEQ multiplex PCR was the method, and the copy in TCRdb shows in-frame clones only, minus some. The sample carries around 84,000 clones, about 84% recorded once. Per germline, CDR1 MRHNA and CDR2 SNTAGT. The CDR3 loop spans 16 amino acids. Trimming cost V 0 bases and J 4 bases; bases outside gene matches: 4. Autoimmune disease history or systemic immunosuppression barred patients. This receptor was identified in an adult with an advanced solid tumor such as melanoma, head and neck, liver or kidney cancer. The rearrangement links TRBV6-4 to TRBJ2-3, with 10 bases aligning to TRBD2. The input for sequencing was CD4+ or CD8+ T cells sorted from blood, taken in a trial of the OX40 agonist ivuxolimab. The CDR3 nucleotides read TGTGCCAGCAGTGACTCTGGGACTAGCGTACCAGATACGCAGTATTTT. This encodes CASSDSGTSVPDTQYF.